This T cell receptor (beta chain) is drawn from a study of shared clonotypes between healthy human individuals. Whole-study context: The donor pool was made up of a couple of women and three men aged 18 to 49.

Concerning this clone itself: Its antigen is undetermined.

Deep was the level at which the assay was run. Repertoires were generated with immunoSEQ multiplex PCR, while TCRdb's copy carries only in-frame clones and drops some. There are about 2.3 million clones in the sample; under 95% occur only once, and about 0.36% lies in the top ten. Study-level findings and limits: Some naive CD4 clonotypes, approximately 4.5%, turned up in common across a few donors.

Between the trimmed V and J ends, which lost 2 bases and 0 bases, there was a span of 1 base. The CDR3 covers 12 residues. Germline CDR1 and CDR2: SGHVS and FNYEAQ. V is TRBV7-6 and J is TRBJ1-2; D unclear. This clonotype was obtained from a young man in good health. Some clones in this sample may be carry-over from other donors' samples. Material: naive CD4+ T cells from PBMCs. The subset: CD45RA+ positively selected. CDR3 loop: CASSLTNYGYTF. Written as DNA, the CDR3 is TGTGCCAGCAGCTTAACTAACTATGGCTACACCTTC.